The 28 T cell receptor beta chains reported below all come from one sample, sequenced in a study of early T cells in non-severe SARS-CoV-2 infection. TCRdb analysed the 5' RACE reads with MiXCR anew, one entry per CDR3 protein. This table holds tens of thousands of distinct CDR3 sequences, roughly an eighth found once. The specimen was whole blood. Receptors were obtained from an adult who was a healthcare worker with PCR-confirmed SARS-CoV-2 infection or an uninfected control (not recorded which).

This clonotype was seen repeatedly, ten times or more. The rearrangement joins TRBV30 to TRBJ2-7; D may be TRBD1 or TRBD2 (6 bases each). Trimming removed 0 bases at V and 9 bases at J, with 12 bases between. The CDR3 length is 12 residues. Germline values: CDR1 GTSNPN, CDR2 SVGIG (reference sequence). The DNA for the CDR3 is TGTGCCTGGAGTGTAGTACAGGGACTGCAGTACTTC. Translation: CAWSVVQGLQYF. The full variable domain, completed using reference TRBV30 and TRBJ2-7, is SQTIHQWPATLVQPVGSPLSLECTVEGTSNPNLYWYRQAAGRGLQLLFYSVGIGQISSEVPQNLSASRPQDRQFILSSKKLLLSDSGFYLCAWSVVQGLQYFGPGTRLTVT.

Ten or more counts support this clonotype. The chain is built from TRBV7-3 and TRBJ1-5; TRBD1 matches at 8 bases. The CDR3 loop spans 14 amino acids. Germline CDR1 SGHTA, CDR2 FQGTGA. Trimming cost V 6 bases and J 4 bases; bases outside gene matches: 5. The CDR3 loop is CASSATGVNQPQHF. The CDR3 DNA sequence: TGTGCCAGCAGTGCGACAGGGGTTAATCAGCCCCAGCATTTT.

This clonotype has just a few counts. The chain employs TRBV19 and TRBJ2-7; D gene ambiguous. Trimming stripped 0 bases from V and 2 bases from J, with 5 bases between. The germline CDR1 and CDR2 sequences are LNHDA and SQIVND (reference sequence). CDR3 length: 13 amino acids. This CDR3 is CASSIELTYEQYF. Here the CDR3 DNA reads TGTGCCAGTAGTATAGAGCTAACCTACGAGCAGTACTTC.

V usage is TRBV4-1 and J usage is TRBJ2-7; TRBD2 matches at 10 bases. The V gene's germline CDR1 is MGHRA and CDR2 YSYEKL. The CDR3 is 15 residues long. J gave up 3 bases and V 4 bases, and 6 bases lay outside the gene matches. The CDR3 spells CASSPQAGGIYEQYF. CDR3 bases: TGCGCCAGCAGCCCCCAAGCGGGAGGGATCTACGAGCAGTACTTC.

This clonotype has at least ten counts. The gene calls are TRBV12-3 or TRBV12-4 and TRBJ2-1; D may correspond to TRBD1 or TRBD2 (5 bases each). CDR3 length: 15 amino acids. Between the trimmed V and J ends, which lost 5 bases and 6 bases, there was a span of 17 bases. CDR3 bases: TGTGCCAGCAGTACTAGGGACGCGCGCCTCAATGAGCAGTTCTTC. Protein sequence: CASSTRDARLNEQFF.

This clonotype has a single count. The rearrangement links TRBV12-3 or TRBV12-4 to TRBJ1-3; D not certain. The germline V and J ends were trimmed by 6 bases and 3 bases, with 12 bases remaining between them. The CDR3 length is 14 residues. The CDR3 loop is CASRRESGGNTIYF. The CDR3 DNA reads as TGTGCCAGCAGGAGGGAGTCGGGTGGAAACACCATATATTTT.

This clonotype was observed many times. The chain is built from TRBV24-1 and TRBJ2-5; D gene unclear. Trimming took 5 bases from V and 4 from J, leaving 7 bases between them. CDR3 size: 12 residues. Germline lookup yields CDR1 KGHDR and CDR2 SFDVKD. Here the CDR3 DNA reads TGTGCCACCAGTGTTACTGCAGAGACCCAGTACTTC. As protein: CATSVTAETQYF.

This sequence joins TRBV6-2 or TRBV6-3 and TRBJ2-7, with D possibly matching TRBD2 (5 bases). CDR1 and CDR2 from the germline V gene are MNHEY and SVGEGT. The CDR3 is 13 amino acids. V shed 2 bases and J shed 4 bases, with 9 bases lying between them. CDR3 coding DNA: TGTGCCAGCAGTTACGCAGGACTGTACGAGCAGTACTTC. Protein sequence: CASSYAGLYEQYF.

The sample holds many counts of this clonotype. The chain joins TRBV7-6 to TRBJ2-1; 14 nucleotides align to TRBD2. CDR1 SGHVS and CDR2 FNYEAQ come from the germline V gene. V lost 2 bases, J lost 5 bases, and 8 bases stayed unmatched. This CDR3 contains 18 residues. Here the CDR3 DNA reads TGTGCCAGCAGCTTACCCCCTAGACTAGCGGGAGGGGACAATGAGCAGTTCTTC. This sequence encodes CASSLPPRLAGGDNEQFF.

This chain links TRBV7-2 with TRBJ2-7, with TRBD1 matching 10 bases. There are 15 residues in the CDR3. V trimming: 2 bases; J trimming: 2 bases; junction bases outside the gene matches: 3. The V gene's germline CDR1 is SGHTA and CDR2 FQGNSA. This CDR3 is CASSLWDRGAYEQYF. In DNA form, the CDR3 reads TGTGCCAGCAGCTTATGGGACAGGGGAGCCTACGAGCAGTACTTC.

This chain uses TRBV18 with TRBJ2-1; TRBD2 aligns across 10 bases. The CDR3 sequence is 17 residues long. V was clipped by 1 base and J by 10 bases; unmatched bases: 13. Germline CDR1 reads KGHSH; CDR2 reads LQKENI. CDR3 bases: TGTGCCAGCTCACCACGGCCCCTATTAGCGGGAGGAGGGGAGCAGTTCTTC. Translating it yields CASSPRPLLAGGGEQFF.

The table lists this clonotype with many counts. The gene calls are TRBV19 and TRBJ1-5; D is ambiguous. There are 13 residues in the CDR3. Germline CDR1 and CDR2: LNHDA and SQIVND (reference sequence). Trimming stripped 3 bases from V and 4 bases from J, with 7 bases between. In DNA, the CDR3 is TGTGCCAGTAGTATGGACGTGAATCAGCCCCAGCATTTT. Translated: CASSMDVNQPQHF.

The CDR3 region has the DNA TGCAGTGCTAGAGATCGGTTGTCCTACAATGAGCAGTTCTTC. Translation gives CSARDRLSYNEQFF. This rearrangement joins TRBV20-1 to TRBJ2-1; D is undetermined. The CDR3 runs 14 residues. V lost 0 bases and J 1 base, leaving 7 bases between the germline ends. The V gene's germline CDR1 is DFQATT and CDR2 SNEGSKA (reference sequence).

This chain connects TRBV2 to TRBJ1-5, with TRBD1 matching over 8 bases. CDR1 and CDR2 from the germline V gene are SNHLY and FYNNEI. The CDR3 loop spans 15 amino acids. The ends lost 5 bases at V and 7 bases at J; junction bases unmatched: 10. The CDR3 sequence: CASSRQGPGGQPQHF. As DNA, the CDR3 is TGTGCCAGCAGTAGACAGGGGCCCGGGGGACAGCCCCAGCATTTT.

The chain uses TRBV6-4 and TRBJ1-1, with D tentatively TRBD1 (6 bases). The V gene lost 2 bases and the J gene lost 3 bases, with 7 bases spanning the gap. CDR1 and CDR2 (germline): MRHNA, SNTAGT. The CDR3 is made up of 13 amino acids. CDR3 in DNA: TGTGCCAGCAGTGACGGGGGGCACACTGAAGCTTTCTTT. It codes for CASSDGGHTEAFF.

This chain links TRBV29-1 with TRBJ1-1; D possibly corresponds to TRBD1 (5 bases). V was shortened by 6 bases and J by 4 bases, with 12 bases between the two germline ends. There are 12 residues in the CDR3. The germline V gene encodes CDR1 SQVTM and CDR2 ANQGSEA. CDR3 sequence reads: CSVGRGGTEAFF. The CDR3 DNA follows: TGCAGCGTGGGACGCGGGGGCACTGAAGCTTTCTTT.

In this sample, this clonotype turned up a few times. The gene calls are TRBV12-3 or TRBV12-4 and TRBJ1-2; D remains ambiguous. The V and J ends lost 4 bases and 4 bases respectively, with 7 bases between them. CDR3 size: 12 residues. This CDR3 is CASSSAAYGYTF. The CDR3 DNA follows: TGTGCCAGCAGTTCAGCGGCCTATGGCTACACCTTC.

The table lists this clonotype with a few counts. The rearrangement uses TRBV28 and TRBJ1-5; tentatively, D is TRBD1 (6 bases). The germline V gene has CDR1 MDHEN and CDR2 SYDVKM. Between the trimmed V and J ends, which lost 3 bases and 1 base, there was a span of 13 bases. The CDR3 is 16 residues long. CDR3 region: CASSFPQGMSNQPQHF. Here the CDR3 DNA reads TGTGCCAGCAGTTTCCCCCAGGGGATGAGCAATCAGCCCCAGCATTTT.

This clonotype occurred many times. This chain's CDR3 is CASSRLETGNGYTF. In DNA form, the CDR3 reads TGTGCCAGCAGCCGCCTAGAGACAGGGAATGGCTACACCTTC. The chain uses TRBV7-9 and TRBJ1-2; 7 positions match TRBD1. Germline CDR1 SEHNR, CDR2 FQNEAQ (reference sequence). With 5 bases clipped from V and 6 bases from J, the junction kept 9 bases outside the gene matches. The length of the CDR3 is 14 residues.

In its sample, this clonotype was seen many times. The chain recombines TRBV7-9 with TRBJ2-4; weak D call: TRBD1 (5 bases). The CDR3 covers 17 residues. Germline loops: CDR1 SEHNR, CDR2 FQNEAQ (reference sequence). V was trimmed by 5 bases and J by 1 base, leaving 18 bases between them. The CDR3 here is CASSPLGQRVAKNIQYF. In nucleotides, the CDR3 is TGTGCCAGCAGCCCTTTGGGGCAAAGGGTGGCCAAAAACATTCAGTACTTC. The entire variable domain, with the rest obtained from reference TRBV7-9 and TRBJ2-4, is as follows: DTGVSQNPRHKITKRGQNVTFRCDPISEHNRLYWYRQTLGQGPEFLTYFQNEAQLEKSRLLSDRFSAERPKGSFSTLEIQRTEQGDSAMYLCASSPLGQRVAKNIQYFGAGTRLSVL.

This clonotype occurred a few times. The chain recombines TRBV15 with TRBJ2-3; D not certain. This CDR3 region has 14 residues. V was shortened by 5 bases and J by 6 bases, with 15 bases between the two germline ends. CDR1 and CDR2 from the germline V gene are LNHNV and YYDKDF (reference sequence). CDR3 amino acids: CATSALLTGDTQYF. The CDR3 coding sequence is TGTGCCACCAGCGCCCTTCTGACCGGGGATACGCAGTATTTT. Based on the CDR3 plus reference TRBV15 and TRBJ2-3, the full variable domain is DAMVIQNPRYQVTQFGKPVTLSCSQTLNHNVMYWYQQKSSQAPKLLFHYYDKDFNNEADTPDNFQSRRPNTSFCFLDIRSPGLGDTAMYLCATSALLTGDTQYFGPGTRLTVL.

This chain joins TRBV7-9 and TRBJ2-3; TRBD1 matches at 8 bases. There are 15 residues in the CDR3. CDR1 and CDR2 from the germline V gene are SEHNR and FQNEAQ (reference sequence). The junction had 5 bases not matched to a gene; V was cut back by 5 bases and J by 1 base. CDR3 DNA: TGTGCCAGCAGCCCACAGGGGGTTGGCACAGATACGCAGTATTTT. Translated, it gives CASSPQGVGTDTQYF.

This clonotype was counted at least ten times. This sequence joins TRBV19 and TRBJ2-2; 12 positions agree with TRBD2. The germline CDR1 and CDR2 sequences are LNHDA and SQIVND (reference sequence). This CDR3 region has 14 residues. The trim removed 6 bases at V and 6 bases at J, leaving 2 bases unmatched. The CDR3 DNA reads as TGTGCCAGTAGGACTAGCGGGAGTCCCGGGGAGCTGTTTTTT. Translating gives CASRTSGSPGELFF.

This clonotype appeared a few times. V is TRBV7-9 and J is TRBJ1-6, with TRBD1 as a possible D gene (5 bases). CDR3 size: 17 residues. V lost 3 bases, J lost 6 bases, and 18 bases lay in between. Looked up from germline, CDR1 is SEHNR and CDR2 is FQNEAQ (reference sequence). CDR3 nucleotides: TGTGCCAGCAGCTTTCCCACTACGGGACGGCGTAATTCACCCCTCCACTTT. Amino acids: CASSFPTTGRRNSPLHF.

This clonotype was observed a handful of times. The V gene is TRBV20-1, the J gene TRBJ1-2; no clear D. This CDR3 has 12 amino acids. In germline, CDR1 is DFQATT, CDR2 SNEGSKA (reference sequence). Trimming stripped 6 bases from V and 0 bases from J, with 8 bases between. As DNA, the CDR3 is TGCAGTGCGGGGTCTACTAACTATGGCTACACCTTC. Its translation: CSAGSTNYGYTF.

The chain carries TRBV20-1 and TRBJ2-1; D perhaps matches TRBD2 (6 bases). The CDR3 spans 14 residues. Germline CDR1 and CDR2: DFQATT and SNEGSKA (reference sequence). V was cut by 5 bases and J by 0 bases, with 11 bases left in between. CDR3 amino acids: CSALSGNSYNEQFF. CDR3 coding DNA: TGCAGTGCTCTTAGCGGAAACTCCTACAATGAGCAGTTCTTC.

The chain recombines TRBV3-1 with TRBJ2-1; 11 bases map to TRBD2. Germline V gene lookup returns CDR1 LGHDT and CDR2 YNNKEL (reference sequence). V lost 1 base to trimming and J lost 8 bases; unmatched junction nucleotides: 7. This CDR3 region has 16 residues. DNA of the CDR3: TGTGCCAGCAGCCAAGGGGGACTAGCGGTAATCGATGAGCAGTTCTTC. Residues: CASSQGGLAVIDEQFF.

The rearrangement uses TRBV6-1 and TRBJ2-1; no reliable D call. Per germline, CDR1 MNHNS and CDR2 SASEGT. The length of the CDR3 is 12 residues. Trimming took off 3 bases at V and 8 bases at J, with 8 bases between the two ends. The CDR3 coding sequence is TGTGCCAGCAGTGAGACCGGGTATGAGCAGTTCTTC. Protein sequence: CASSETGYEQFF.